This paragraph reports one TCR beta chain. Its antigen is not identified. Unique molecular identifiers tagged the TCR beta cDNA libraries. T cells, roughly 0.9 to 11 million of them, yielded about 500,000 cDNA molecules. TCRdb redid the calling of the PCR reads with MiXCR, one entry per CDR3 protein. Of about half a million distinct CDR3 sequences in the sample, less than 45% are singletons; the top ten hold about 12%. CDR3 length: 13 amino acids. V was cut by 7 bases and J by 4 bases, with 12 bases left in between. The sample is drawn from a study of post-analysis software for immune sequencing data. Study in general: Recorded subtypes: relapsing-remitting, secondary progressive, progressive-relapsing; some patients unannotated.

Study-level findings and limits: TRBV5-6, TRBV5-1 and TRBV20-1 belonged to a set of a handful of TRBV segments that were more frequent in patients than controls. Same-batch samples co-clustered strongly by F measure. A significant reduction in normalized Chao1 diversity was observed in multiple sclerosis patients versus controls.

The source of this sequence is a girl aged 5 to 17 with multiple sclerosis. This rearrangement joins TRBV12-3 or TRBV12-4 to TRBJ2-3, with D possibly matching TRBD2 (6 bases). Sequencing used blood. The CDR3 DNA follows: TGTGCCAGCACTAGCGAGGCCTCAGATACGCAGTATTTT. This codes for CASTSEASDTQYF.